Shown below are 15 T cell receptor beta chains from a single sample sequenced in a study of blood T cell repertoires in COVID-19. Assay: immunoSEQ multiplex PCR; the TCRdb copy retains only in-frame clones and omits some. This table has 150,000 to 200,000 clones, 86% appearing once. The sequenced material came from PBMCs or T cells enriched from blood (not recorded which). Every receptor here comes from a woman aged 40 to 50 in a cohort exposed to, infected with or recovered from COVID-19 (not recorded which).

The chain joins TRBV6-2 or TRBV6-3 to TRBJ1-1; tentatively, D is TRBD1 (6 bases). The CDR3 covers 17 residues. Trimming pared 6 bases from V and 1 base from J, leaving 21 bases between. Germline CDR1 is MNHEY and CDR2 is SVGEGT. As DNA, the CDR3 is TGTGCCAGCAGCCCCACAACAGGGCGAGGGGAGAACACTGAAGCTTTCTTT. Translation gives CASSPTTGRGENTEAFF.

The chain uses TRBV7-9 and TRBJ2-7; 8 bases align to TRBD2. V shed 8 bases, J shed 6 bases, and the junction held 3 bases outside the gene matches. Germline V gene sequence: CDR1 SEHNR, CDR2 FQNEAQ (reference sequence). The CDR3 has 11 residues. The CDR3 here is CASGTSFEQYF. Written as DNA, the CDR3 is TGTGCCAGCGGGACTAGTTTCGAGCAGTACTTC.

The chain recombines TRBV11-3 with TRBJ1-1, with D unclear. The CDR3 extends over 14 amino acids. CDR1 and CDR2 (germline): SGHNT, YENEEA. Trimming took off 4 bases at V and 4 bases at J, with 13 bases between the two ends. CDR3 sequence reads: CASSSPQRGTEAFF. Written as DNA, the CDR3 is TGTGCCAGCAGCTCCCCACAGCGGGGCACTGAAGCTTTCTTT.

A word on this clone: Other DNA sequences in this sample translate to the same CDR3. This rearrangement joins TRBV18 to TRBJ2-3, with a weak D call TRBD1 (7 bases). CDR1 KGHSH and CDR2 LQKENI come from the germline V gene. V was clipped by 1 base and J by 3 bases, with 11 bases between them. The CDR3 consists of 15 residues. The chain's CDR3 is CASSPLQGRTDTQYF. The CDR3 DNA reads as TGTGCCAGCTCACCACTACAGGGGAGGACAGATACGCAGTATTTT.

This clone showed up just a few times. The chain joins TRBV6-5 to TRBJ1-2; 9 bases are a match to TRBD1. The CDR3 contains 14 residues. V trimming: 0 bases; J trimming: 8 bases; junction bases outside the gene matches: 4. Germline CDR1 reads MNHEY; CDR2 reads SVGAGI. CDR3 DNA sequence: TGTGCCAGCAGTTACTCGGACAGGGGAGAGGGCTACACCTTC. It translates to CASSYSDRGEGYTF.

The chain links TRBV7-6 to TRBJ1-1; possibly TRBD1 for D (5 bases). V was pared by 1 base and J by 3 bases, with 6 bases between. The CDR3 runs 13 residues. In germline, CDR1 is SGHVS, CDR2 FNYEAQ. The chain's CDR3 is CASSLEGDTEAFF. The CDR3, as DNA: TGTGCCAGCAGCTTAGAAGGGGACACTGAAGCTTTCTTT.

This clone was picked up one time. The chain combines TRBV28 with TRBJ1-5, with D unresolved. CDR3 length: 14 residues. Trimming shortened V by 7 bases and J by 3 bases, and 13 bases separated the two germline ends. CDR1 is MDHEN, CDR2 SYDVKM, per germline. CDR3 sequence (DNA): TGTGCCAGCACCCAAGGGAGCCCCAATCAGCCCCAGCATTTT. Protein sequence: CASTQGSPNQPQHF.

The chain uses TRBV27 and TRBJ1-1; D unresolved. Germline CDR1 reads MNHEY; CDR2 reads SMNVEV (reference sequence). The CDR3 length is 13 residues. V lost 6 bases, J lost 4 bases, and 12 bases lay in between. The CDR3 bases are TGTGCCAGCAGACATTCTAGGTCCACTGAAGCTTTCTTT. Translating gives CASRHSRSTEAFF.

This rearrangement joins TRBV19 to TRBJ1-1, with 7 bases that match TRBD1. The CDR3 sequence is 15 residues long. The V gene's germline CDR1 is LNHDA and CDR2 SQIVND (reference sequence). After removal of 4 bases from V and 2 bases from J, the junction contained 7 bases not matched to a gene. CDR3 coding DNA: TGTGCCAGTAGTACCCCGGGACAGTCTAACACTGAAGCTTTCTTT. Translation: CASSTPGQSNTEAFF.

The V gene is TRBV6-6, the J gene TRBJ1-4, with D uncertain. Germline V CDR1 and CDR2: MNHNY, SVGAGI (reference sequence). The germline V and J ends were trimmed by 6 bases and 7 bases, with 12 bases remaining between them. CDR3 size: 13 residues. The CDR3 region has the DNA TGTGCCAGCAGCCCCTCGGGGAGTGAAAAACTGTTTTTT. It translates to CASSPSGSEKLFF.

The chain uses TRBV7-2 and TRBJ2-7, with TRBD1 matching over 8 bases. CDR1 and CDR2 (germline): SGHTA, FQGNSA. V dropped 5 bases and J dropped 1; count of bases not matched to a gene: 7. The CDR3 is made up of 15 amino acids. CDR3 sequence reads: CASSPETGESYEQYF. In nucleotides, the CDR3 is TGTGCCAGCAGCCCCGAGACAGGGGAATCCTACGAGCAGTACTTC.

A remark on this clone: Other DNA sequences in this specimen translate into the identical CDR3. The J gene is TRBJ1-5, the V gene TRBV27, with 8 positions matching TRBD1. The CDR3 totals 14 residues. In germline, CDR1 is MNHEY, CDR2 SMNVEV (reference sequence). With V trimmed by 3 bases and J by 4 bases, 2 bases remained unmatched. CDR3 coding DNA: TGTGCCAGCAGTTTGTACAGGGGGAATCAGCCCCAGCATTTT. Residues: CASSLYRGNQPQHF.

This clone was detected once. This sequence joins TRBV29-1 and TRBJ1-2, with D perhaps matching TRBD1 (6 bases). The CDR3 is made up of 15 amino acids. Germline V lookup: CDR1 SQVTM, CDR2 ANQGSEA. V lost 7 bases to trimming and J lost 0 bases, with 18 bases between them. CDR3 in amino acids: CSATEVGQTNYGYTF. The DNA of the CDR3 is TGCAGCGCAACAGAGGTCGGACAGACTAACTATGGCTACACCTTC.

This clone was seen once. The genes are TRBV11-2 and TRBJ1-2; the match to TRBD1 covers 8 bases. This CDR3 is built from 13 residues. J lost 4 bases, V lost 5 bases, and 3 bases had no gene match. Germline assignment: CDR1 SGHAT and CDR2 FQNNGV. CDR3 region: CASSTDRGYGYTF. In nucleotides, the CDR3 is TGTGCCAGCAGCACCGACAGGGGCTATGGCTACACCTTC.

This rearrangement joins TRBV6-2 or TRBV6-3 to TRBJ2-7; D is unresolved. V lost 2 bases to trimming and J lost 0 bases, with 11 bases between them. Germline CDR1 is MNHEY and CDR2 is SVGEGT. This CDR3 spans 15 amino acids. The CDR3 protein is CASSYVAASSYEQYF. CDR3 sequence (DNA): TGTGCCAGCAGTTACGTTGCGGCAAGCTCCTACGAGCAGTACTTC.